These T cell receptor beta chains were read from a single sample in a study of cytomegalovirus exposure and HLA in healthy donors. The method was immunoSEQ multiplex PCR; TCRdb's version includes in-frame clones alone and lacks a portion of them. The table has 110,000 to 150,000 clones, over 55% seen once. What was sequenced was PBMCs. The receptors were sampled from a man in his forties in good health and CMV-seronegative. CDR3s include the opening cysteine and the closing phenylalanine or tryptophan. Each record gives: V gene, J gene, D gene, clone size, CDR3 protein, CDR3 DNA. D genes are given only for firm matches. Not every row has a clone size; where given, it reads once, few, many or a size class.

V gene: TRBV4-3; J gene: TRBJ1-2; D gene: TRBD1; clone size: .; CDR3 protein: CASSHYVGTVYGYTF; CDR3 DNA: TGCGCCAGCAGCCATTATGTGGGGACAGTCTATGGCTACACCTTC
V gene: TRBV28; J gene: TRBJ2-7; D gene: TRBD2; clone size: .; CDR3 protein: CASSLFGGSGVYEQYF; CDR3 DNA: TGTGCCAGCAGTTTATTTGGGGGGAGCGGGGTCTACGAGCAGTACTTC
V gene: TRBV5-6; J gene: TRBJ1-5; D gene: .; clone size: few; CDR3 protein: CASSLKGYNQPQNF; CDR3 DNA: TGTGCCAGCAGCTTGAAGGGGTACAATCAGCCCCAGAATTTT
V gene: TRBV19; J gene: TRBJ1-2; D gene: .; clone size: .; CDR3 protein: CASSITTGTFGGYTF; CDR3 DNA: TGTGCCAGTAGTATCACCACCGGGACATTCGGTGGCTACACCTTC
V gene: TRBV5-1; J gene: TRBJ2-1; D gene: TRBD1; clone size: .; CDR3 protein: CASSSGGQGSRMEQFF; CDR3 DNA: TGCGCCAGCAGCTCGGGGGGACAGGGGTCCAGGATGGAGCAGTTCTTC
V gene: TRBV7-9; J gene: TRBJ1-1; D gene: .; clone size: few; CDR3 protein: CASSLAWGQDTEAFF; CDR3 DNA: TGTGCCAGCAGCTTAGCGTGGGGGCAAGACACTGAAGCTTTCTTT
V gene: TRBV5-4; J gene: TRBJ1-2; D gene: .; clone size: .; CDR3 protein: CASSPGGRGTNYGYTF; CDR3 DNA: TGTGCCAGCAGCCCCGGGGGTCGGGGAACTAACTATGGCTACACCTTC
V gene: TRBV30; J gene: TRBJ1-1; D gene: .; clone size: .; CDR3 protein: CAWSAGQNTEAFF; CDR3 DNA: TGTGCCTGGAGTGCGGGACAGAACACTGAAGCTTTCTTT
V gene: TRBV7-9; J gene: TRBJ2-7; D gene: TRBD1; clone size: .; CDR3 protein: CASSPGTGCEQYF; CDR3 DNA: TGTGCCAGCAGCCCCGGGACAGGGTGCGAGCAGTACTTC
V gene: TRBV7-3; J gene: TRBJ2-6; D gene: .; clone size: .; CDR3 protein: CASSLLAGANVLTF; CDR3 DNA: TGTGCCAGCAGCTTGTTAGCCGGGGCCAACGTCCTGACTTTC
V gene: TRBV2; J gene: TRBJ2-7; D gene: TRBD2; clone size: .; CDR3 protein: CAILLAGSSYEQYF; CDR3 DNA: TGTGCCATCCTTCTAGCGGGGAGCTCCTACGAGCAGTACTTC
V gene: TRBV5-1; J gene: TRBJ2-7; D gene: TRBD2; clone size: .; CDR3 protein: CASSFGLGSYEQYF; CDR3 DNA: TGCGCCAGCAGCTTTGGACTAGGATCTTACGAGCAGTACTTC
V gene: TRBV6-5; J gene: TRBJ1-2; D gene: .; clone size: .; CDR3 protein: CASTSGDGYTF; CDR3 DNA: TGTGCCAGCACCTCGGGGGATGGCTACACCTTC
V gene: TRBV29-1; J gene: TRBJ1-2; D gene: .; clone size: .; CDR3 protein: CSVPGDGYTF; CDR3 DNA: TGCAGCGTTCCAGGGGATGGCTACACCTTC
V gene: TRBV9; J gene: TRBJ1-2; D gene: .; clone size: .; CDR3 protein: CASSVAIDSPGGYTF; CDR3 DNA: TGTGCCAGCAGCGTAGCTATTGACTCCCCGGGGGGCTACACCTTC
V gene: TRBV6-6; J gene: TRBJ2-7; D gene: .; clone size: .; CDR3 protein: CASSPVRQLSSYEQYF; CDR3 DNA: TGTGCCAGCAGTCCTGTCCGACAACTCTCCTCCTACGAGCAGTACTTC
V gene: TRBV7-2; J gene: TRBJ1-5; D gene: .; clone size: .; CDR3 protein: CASSYVLGSNQPQHF; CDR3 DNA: TGTGCCAGCAGCTATGTATTGGGCAGCAATCAGCCCCAGCATTTT
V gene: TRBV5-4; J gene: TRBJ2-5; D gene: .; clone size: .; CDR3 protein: CASSLEWARETQYF; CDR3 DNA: TGTGCCAGCAGCTTGGAGTGGGCCCGGGAGACCCAGTACTTC
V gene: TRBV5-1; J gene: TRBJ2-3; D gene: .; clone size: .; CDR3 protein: CASSGSRDTQYF; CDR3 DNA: TGCGCCAGCAGCGGGAGTCGGGATACGCAGTATTTT
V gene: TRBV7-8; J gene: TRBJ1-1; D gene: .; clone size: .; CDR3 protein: CASSRRSFGGSTEAFF; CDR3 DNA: TGTGCCAGCAGCCGTAGGTCATTTGGCGGGTCCACTGAAGCTTTCTTT
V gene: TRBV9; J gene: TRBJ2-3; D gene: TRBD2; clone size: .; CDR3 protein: CASSTHPAGLSTDTQYF; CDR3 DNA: TGTGCCAGCAGCACACACCCAGCGGGATTGAGCACAGATACGCAGTATTTT
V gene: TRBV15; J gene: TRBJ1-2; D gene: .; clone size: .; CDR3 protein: CATSRDIGRDGRRYGYTF; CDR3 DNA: TGTGCCACCAGCAGAGATATTGGGCGGGACGGCAGGCGATATGGCTACACCTTC
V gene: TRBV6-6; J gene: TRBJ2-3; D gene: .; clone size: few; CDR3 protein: CASSYGGSYTDTQYF; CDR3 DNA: TGTGCCAGCAGTTACGGCGGGTCGTACACAGATACGCAGTATTTT
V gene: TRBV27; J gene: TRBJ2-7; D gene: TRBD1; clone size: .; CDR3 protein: CASSFGTGHYEQYF; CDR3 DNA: TGTGCCAGCAGTTTCGGGACAGGGCACTACGAGCAGTACTTC
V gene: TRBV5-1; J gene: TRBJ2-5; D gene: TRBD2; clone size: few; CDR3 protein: CASSPSGGVRTQYF; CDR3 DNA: TGCGCCAGCAGCCCCTCCGGGGGGGTTCGGACCCAGTACTTC
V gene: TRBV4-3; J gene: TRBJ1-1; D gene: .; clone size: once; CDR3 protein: CASSQRGNTEAFF; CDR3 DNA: TGCGCCAGCAGCCAACGGGGGAACACTGAAGCTTTCTTT
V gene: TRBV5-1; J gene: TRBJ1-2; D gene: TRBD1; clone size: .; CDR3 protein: CASSYTGTGDYGYTF; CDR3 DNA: TGCGCCAGCAGCTACACCGGGACAGGAGACTATGGCTACACCTTC
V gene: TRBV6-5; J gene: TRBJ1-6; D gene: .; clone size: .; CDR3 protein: CASSYVSRSNSPLHF; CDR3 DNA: TGTGCCAGCAGTTACGTTTCCAGGTCGAATTCACCCCTCCACTTT
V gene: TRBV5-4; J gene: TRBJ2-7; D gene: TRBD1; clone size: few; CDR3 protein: CASSRGTGSYEQYF; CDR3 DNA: TGTGCCAGCAGCCGCGGGACAGGGTCCTACGAGCAGTACTTC
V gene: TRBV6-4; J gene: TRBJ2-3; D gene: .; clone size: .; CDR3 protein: CASSPRGGQATQYF; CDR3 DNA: TGTGCCAGCAGCCCCAGGGGAGGGCAGGCTACGCAGTATTTT
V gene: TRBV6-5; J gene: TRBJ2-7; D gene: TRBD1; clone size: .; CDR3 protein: CASSYIRTGGYEQYF; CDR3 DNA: TGTGCCAGCAGTTACATCCGGACAGGGGGCTACGAGCAGTACTTC
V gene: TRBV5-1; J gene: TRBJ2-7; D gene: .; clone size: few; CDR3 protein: CASSLAGRVYEQYF; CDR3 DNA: TGCGCCAGCAGCTTGGCTGGCAGGGTGTACGAGCAGTACTTC
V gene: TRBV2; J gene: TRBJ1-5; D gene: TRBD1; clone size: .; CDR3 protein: CASSAGTGVRGNQPQHF; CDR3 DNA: TGTGCCAGCAGTGCCGGGACAGGGGTAAGGGGCAATCAGCCCCAGCATTTT
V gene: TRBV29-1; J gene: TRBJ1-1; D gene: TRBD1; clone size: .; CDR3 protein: CSAHPGTVNTEAFF; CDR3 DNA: TGCAGCGCCCACCCCGGGACAGTGAACACTGAAGCTTTCTTT
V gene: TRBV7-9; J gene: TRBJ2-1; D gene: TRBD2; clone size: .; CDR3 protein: CSLAGAPGRSYNEQFF; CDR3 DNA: TGTTCGCTAGCGGGAGCCCCCGGGCGCTCCTACAATGAGCAGTTCTTC
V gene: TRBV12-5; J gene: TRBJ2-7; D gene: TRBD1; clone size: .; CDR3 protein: CASGGTGAKEDEQYF; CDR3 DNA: TGTGCTAGTGGTGGGACAGGGGCGAAGGAAGACGAGCAGTACTTC
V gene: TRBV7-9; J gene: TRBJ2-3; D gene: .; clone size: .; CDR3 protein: CSSSPPGDTQYF; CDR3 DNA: TGTTCCAGCAGCCCGCCGGGAGATACGCAGTATTTT
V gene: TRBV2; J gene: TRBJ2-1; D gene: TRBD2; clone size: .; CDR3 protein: CASGDYLYNEQFF; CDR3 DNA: TGTGCCAGCGGGGACTACCTCTACAATGAGCAGTTCTTC
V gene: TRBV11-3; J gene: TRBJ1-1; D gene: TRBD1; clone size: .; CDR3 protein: CASSKDRGPGTEAFF; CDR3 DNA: TGTGCCAGCAGCAAGGACAGGGGGCCAGGAACTGAAGCTTTCTTT
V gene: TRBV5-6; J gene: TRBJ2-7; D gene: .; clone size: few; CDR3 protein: CASSLRGGYEQYF; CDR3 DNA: TGTGCCAGCAGCTTGAGGGGGGGCTACGAGCAGTACTTC
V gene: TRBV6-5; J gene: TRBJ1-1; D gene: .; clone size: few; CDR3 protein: CASSSGVDTEAFF; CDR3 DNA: TGTGCCAGCAGTTCAGGGGTCGACACTGAAGCTTTCTTT
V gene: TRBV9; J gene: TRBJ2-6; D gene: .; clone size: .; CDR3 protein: CASRGNIRSPGANVLTF; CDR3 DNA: TGTGCCAGCCGGGGGAACATTCGGTCCCCTGGGGCCAACGTCCTGACTTTC
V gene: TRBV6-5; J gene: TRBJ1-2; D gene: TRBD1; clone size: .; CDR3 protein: CASRTGPIWGYTF; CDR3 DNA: TGTGCCAGCAGGACAGGGCCTATTTGGGGCTACACCTTC
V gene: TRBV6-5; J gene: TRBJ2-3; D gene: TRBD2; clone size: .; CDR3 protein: CASKRGTRTDTQYF; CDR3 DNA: TGTGCCAGCAAGCGGGGGACCCGCACAGATACGCAGTATTTT
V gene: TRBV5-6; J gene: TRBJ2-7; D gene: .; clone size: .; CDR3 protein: CASSWRYLEQYF; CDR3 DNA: TGTGCCAGCAGCTGGCGGTACCTCGAGCAGTACTTC